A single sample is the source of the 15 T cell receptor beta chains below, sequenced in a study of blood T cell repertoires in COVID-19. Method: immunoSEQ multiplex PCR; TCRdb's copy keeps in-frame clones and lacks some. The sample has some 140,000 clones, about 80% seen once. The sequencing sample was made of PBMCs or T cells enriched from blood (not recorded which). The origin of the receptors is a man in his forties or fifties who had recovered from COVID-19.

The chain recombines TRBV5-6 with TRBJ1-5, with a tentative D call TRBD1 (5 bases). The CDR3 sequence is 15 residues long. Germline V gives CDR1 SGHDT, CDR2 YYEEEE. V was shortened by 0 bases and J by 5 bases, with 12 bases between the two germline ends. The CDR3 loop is CASSLARGGYQPQHF. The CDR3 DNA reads TGTGCCAGCAGCTTGGCCCGGGGGGGGTATCAGCCCCAGCATTTT.

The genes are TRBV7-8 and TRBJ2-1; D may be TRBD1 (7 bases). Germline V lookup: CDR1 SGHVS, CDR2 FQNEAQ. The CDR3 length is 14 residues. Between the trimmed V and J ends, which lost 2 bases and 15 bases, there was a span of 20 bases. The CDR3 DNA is TGTGCCAGCAGCTTAAAATCTTCAGGACAGGAGGGGTTCTTC. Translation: CASSLKSSGQEGFF.

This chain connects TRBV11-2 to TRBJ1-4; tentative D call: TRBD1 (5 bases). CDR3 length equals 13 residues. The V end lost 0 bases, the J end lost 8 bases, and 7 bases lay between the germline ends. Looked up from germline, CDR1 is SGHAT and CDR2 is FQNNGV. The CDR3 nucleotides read TGTGCCAGCAGCTTAGATAACAGGGAAAAACTGTTTTTT. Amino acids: CASSLDNREKLFF.

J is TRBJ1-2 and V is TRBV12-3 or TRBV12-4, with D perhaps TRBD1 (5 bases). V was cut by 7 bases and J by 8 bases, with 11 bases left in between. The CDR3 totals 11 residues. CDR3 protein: CASNQGQGYTF. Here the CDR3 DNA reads TGTGCCAGCAACCAGGGCCAAGGCTACACCTTC.

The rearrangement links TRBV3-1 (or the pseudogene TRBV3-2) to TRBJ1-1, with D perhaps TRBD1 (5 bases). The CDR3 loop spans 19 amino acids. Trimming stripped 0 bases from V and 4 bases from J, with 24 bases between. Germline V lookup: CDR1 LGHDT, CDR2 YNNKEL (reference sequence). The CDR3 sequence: CASSQDTSTVKLYGTEAFF. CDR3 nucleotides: TGTGCCAGCAGCCAAGATACTTCGACAGTAAAGTTGTATGGCACTGAAGCTTTCTTT.

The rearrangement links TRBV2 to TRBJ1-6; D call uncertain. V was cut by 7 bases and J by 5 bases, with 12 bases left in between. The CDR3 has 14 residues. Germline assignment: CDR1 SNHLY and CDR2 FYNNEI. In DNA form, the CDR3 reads TGTGCCAGCACCCGGCAGACTAATAATTCACCCCTCCACTTT. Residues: CASTRQTNNSPLHF.

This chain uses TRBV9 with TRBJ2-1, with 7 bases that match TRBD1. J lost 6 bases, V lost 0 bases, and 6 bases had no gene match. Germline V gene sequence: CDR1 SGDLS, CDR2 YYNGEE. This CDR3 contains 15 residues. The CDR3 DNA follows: TGTGCCAGCAGCGTAGATGCGGACAGGATCAATGAGCAGTTCTTC. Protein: CASSVDADRINEQFF.

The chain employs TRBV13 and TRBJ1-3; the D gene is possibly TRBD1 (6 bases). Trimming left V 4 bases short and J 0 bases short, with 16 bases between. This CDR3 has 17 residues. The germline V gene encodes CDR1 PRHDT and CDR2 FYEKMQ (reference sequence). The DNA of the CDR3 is TGTGCCAGCAGCTCAAATACGGGACACCCCTCTGGAAACACCATATATTTT. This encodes CASSSNTGHPSGNTIYF.

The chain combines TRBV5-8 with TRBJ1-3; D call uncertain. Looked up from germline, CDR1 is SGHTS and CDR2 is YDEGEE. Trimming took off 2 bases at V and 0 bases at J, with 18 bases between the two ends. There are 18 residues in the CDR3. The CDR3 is CASSFPLAGFNSGNTIYF. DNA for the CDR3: TGTGCCAGCAGCTTTCCCCTTGCCGGGTTTAACTCTGGAAACACCATATATTTT.

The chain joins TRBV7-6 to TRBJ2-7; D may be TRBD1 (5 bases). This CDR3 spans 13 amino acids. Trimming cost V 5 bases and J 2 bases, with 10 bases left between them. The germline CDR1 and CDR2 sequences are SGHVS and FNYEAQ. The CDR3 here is CASSAQGPYEQYF. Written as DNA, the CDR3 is TGTGCCAGCAGCGCGCAGGGTCCCTACGAGCAGTACTTC.

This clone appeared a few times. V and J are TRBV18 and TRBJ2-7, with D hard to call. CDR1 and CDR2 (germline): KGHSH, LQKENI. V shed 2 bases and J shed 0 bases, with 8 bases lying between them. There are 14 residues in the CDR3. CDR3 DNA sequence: TGTGCCAGCTCACCAGGTAGAAGCTCCTACGAGCAGTACTTC. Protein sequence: CASSPGRSSYEQYF.

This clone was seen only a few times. The CDR3 region is CASSIALTGRRSYEQYF. In nucleotides, the CDR3 is TGTGCCAGTAGTATAGCCCTTACAGGGCGGCGGTCCTACGAGCAGTACTTC. V is TRBV19 and J is TRBJ2-7, with D tentatively TRBD1 (6 bases). Germline V gene lookup returns CDR1 LNHDA and CDR2 SQIVND (reference sequence). The CDR3 length is 17 residues. Between the trimmed V and J ends, which lost 1 base and 1 base, there was a span of 17 bases.

In DNA, the CDR3 is TGTGCCAGCGACGGTGGCGGATGGCGAGCTTTCTTT. It translates to CASDGGGWRAFF. This chain uses TRBV19 with TRBJ1-1; D unresolved. V lost 9 bases to trimming and J lost 10 bases, with 18 bases between them. The CDR3 is made up of 12 amino acids. Germline V gives CDR1 LNHDA, CDR2 SQIVND (reference sequence). Variable domain in full (rest from reference TRBV19 and TRBJ1-1): DGGITQSPKYLFRKEGQNVTLSCEQNLNHDAMYWYRQDPGQGLRLIYYSQIVNDFQKGDIAEGYSVSREKKESFPLTVTSAQKNPTAFYLCASDGGGWRAFFGQGTRLTVV.

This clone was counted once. CDR3 sequence (DNA): TGTGCCAGCAGCTTATCTTGGACTAGCACCTTC. Translated: CASSLSWTSTF. The rearrangement joins TRBV11-2 to TRBJ1-2; D gene ambiguous. The length of the CDR3 is 11 residues. Germline CDR1 SGHAT, CDR2 FQNNGV. V dropped 2 bases and J dropped 13 bases, with 11 bases sitting between them.

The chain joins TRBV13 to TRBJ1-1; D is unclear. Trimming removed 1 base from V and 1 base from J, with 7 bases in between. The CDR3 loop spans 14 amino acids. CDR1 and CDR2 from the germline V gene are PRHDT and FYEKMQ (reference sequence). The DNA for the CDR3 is TGTGCCAGCAGCTTAGACCGGGGGAACACTGAAGCTTTCTTT. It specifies CASSLDRGNTEAFF.